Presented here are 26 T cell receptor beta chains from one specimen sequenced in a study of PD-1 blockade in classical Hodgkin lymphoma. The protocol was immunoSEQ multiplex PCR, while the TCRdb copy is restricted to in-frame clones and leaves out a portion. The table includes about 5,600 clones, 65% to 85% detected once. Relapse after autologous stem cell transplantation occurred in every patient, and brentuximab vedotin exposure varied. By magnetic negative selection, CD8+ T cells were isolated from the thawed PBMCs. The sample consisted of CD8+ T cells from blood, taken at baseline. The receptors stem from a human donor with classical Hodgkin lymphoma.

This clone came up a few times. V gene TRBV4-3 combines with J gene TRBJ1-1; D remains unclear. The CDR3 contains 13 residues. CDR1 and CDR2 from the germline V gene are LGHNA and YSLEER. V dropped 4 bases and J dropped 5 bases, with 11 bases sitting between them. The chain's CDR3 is CASSPRGATEAFF. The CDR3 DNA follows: TGCGCCAGCAGCCCCCGAGGAGCAACTGAAGCTTTCTTT.

The CDR3 sequence: CASSLPEGMDYGYTF. DNA of the CDR3: TGTGCCAGCAGCTTACCGGAGGGGATGGACTATGGCTACACCTTC. The chain carries TRBV11-3 and TRBJ1-2; a possible D gene is TRBD1 (5 bases). This CDR3 region has 15 residues. V was pared by 2 bases and J by 3 bases, with 13 bases between. CDR1 SGHNT and CDR2 YENEEA come from the germline V gene.

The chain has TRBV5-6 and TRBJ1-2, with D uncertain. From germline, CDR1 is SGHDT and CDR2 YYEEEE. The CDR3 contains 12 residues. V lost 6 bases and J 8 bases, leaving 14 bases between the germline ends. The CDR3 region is CASNNVSGGYTF. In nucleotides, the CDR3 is TGTGCCAGCAACAACGTTTCCGGAGGCTACACCTTC.

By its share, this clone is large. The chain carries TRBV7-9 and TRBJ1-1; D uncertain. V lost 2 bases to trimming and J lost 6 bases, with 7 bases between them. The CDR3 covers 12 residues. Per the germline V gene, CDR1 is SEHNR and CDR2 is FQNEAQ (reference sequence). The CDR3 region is CASSLSGAEAFF. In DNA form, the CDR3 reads TGTGCCAGCAGCTTAAGTGGAGCTGAAGCTTTCTTT.

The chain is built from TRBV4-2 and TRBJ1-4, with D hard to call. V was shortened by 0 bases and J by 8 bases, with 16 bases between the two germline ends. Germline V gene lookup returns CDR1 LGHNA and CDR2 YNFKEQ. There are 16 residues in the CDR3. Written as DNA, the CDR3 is TGTGCCAGCAGCCAAGAAGAGAGGCCGTTGGGAGAAAAACTGTTTTTT. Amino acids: CASSQEERPLGEKLFF.

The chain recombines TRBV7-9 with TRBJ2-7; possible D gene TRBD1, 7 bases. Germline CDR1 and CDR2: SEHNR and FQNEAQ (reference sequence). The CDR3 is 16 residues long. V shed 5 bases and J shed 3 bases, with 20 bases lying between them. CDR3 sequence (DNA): TGTGCCAGCAGCCCCGGCGGGACAGCGAATTTCTACGAGCAGTACTTC. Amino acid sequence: CASSPGGTANFYEQYF.

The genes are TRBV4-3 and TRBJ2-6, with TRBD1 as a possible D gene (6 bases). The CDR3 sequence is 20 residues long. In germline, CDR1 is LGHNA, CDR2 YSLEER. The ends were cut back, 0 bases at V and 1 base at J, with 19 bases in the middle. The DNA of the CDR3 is TGCGCCAGCAGCCAAGAATCGTCATGGACAGCAACTTCTGGGGCCAACGTCCTGACTTTC. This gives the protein CASSQESSWTATSGANVLTF.

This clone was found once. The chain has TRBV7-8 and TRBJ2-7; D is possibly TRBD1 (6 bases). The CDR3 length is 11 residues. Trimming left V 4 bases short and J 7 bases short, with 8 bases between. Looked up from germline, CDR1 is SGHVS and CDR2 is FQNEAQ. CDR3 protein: CASSYGQEQYF. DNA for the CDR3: TGTGCCAGCAGCTACGGACAGGAGCAGTACTTC. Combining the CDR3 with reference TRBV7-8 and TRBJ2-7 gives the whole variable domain GAGVSQSPRYKVAKRGQDVALRCDPISGHVSLFWYQQALGQGPEFLTYFQNEAQLDKSGLPSDRFFAERPEGSVSTLKIQRTQQEDSAVYLCASSYGQEQYFGPGTRLTVT.

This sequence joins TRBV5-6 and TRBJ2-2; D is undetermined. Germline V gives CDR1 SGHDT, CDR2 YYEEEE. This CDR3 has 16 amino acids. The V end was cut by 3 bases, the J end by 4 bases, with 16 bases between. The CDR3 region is CASSSLSPYGTGELFF. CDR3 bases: TGTGCCAGCAGCTCCTTGTCTCCCTATGGCACCGGGGAGCTGTTTTTT.

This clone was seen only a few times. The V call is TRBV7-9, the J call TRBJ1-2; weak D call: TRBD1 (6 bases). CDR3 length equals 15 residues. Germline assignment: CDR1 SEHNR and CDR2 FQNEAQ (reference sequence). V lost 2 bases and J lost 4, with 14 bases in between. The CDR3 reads CASSLSSGGLYGYTF. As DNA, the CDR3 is TGTGCCAGCAGCTTATCTTCGGGGGGGCTCTATGGCTACACCTTC.

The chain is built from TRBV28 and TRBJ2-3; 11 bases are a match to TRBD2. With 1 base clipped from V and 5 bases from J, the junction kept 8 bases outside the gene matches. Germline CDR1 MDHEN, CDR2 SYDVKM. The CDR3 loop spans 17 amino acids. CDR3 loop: CASSLLGTSGLEDTQYF. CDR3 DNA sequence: TGTGCCAGCAGTTTATTGGGGACTAGCGGACTTGAAGATACGCAGTATTTT.

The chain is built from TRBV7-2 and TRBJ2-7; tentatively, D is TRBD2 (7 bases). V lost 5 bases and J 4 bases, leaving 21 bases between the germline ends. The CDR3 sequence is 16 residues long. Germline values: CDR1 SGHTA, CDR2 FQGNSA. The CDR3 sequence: CASSPRGKRGSYEQYF. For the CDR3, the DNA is TGTGCCAGCAGCCCGAGGGGGAAGCGGGGCTCATACGAGCAGTACTTC.

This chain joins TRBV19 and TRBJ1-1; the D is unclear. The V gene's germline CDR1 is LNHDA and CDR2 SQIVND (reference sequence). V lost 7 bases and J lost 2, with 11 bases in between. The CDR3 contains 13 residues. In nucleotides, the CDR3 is TGTGCCAGTATCCTCGGGGTTAACACTGAAGCTTTCTTT. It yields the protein CASILGVNTEAFF.

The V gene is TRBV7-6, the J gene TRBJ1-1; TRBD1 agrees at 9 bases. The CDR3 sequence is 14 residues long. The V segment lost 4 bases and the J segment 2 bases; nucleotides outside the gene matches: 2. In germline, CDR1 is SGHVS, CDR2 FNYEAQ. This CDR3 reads CASSSGQGNTEAFF. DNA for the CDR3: TGTGCCAGCAGCTCGGGACAGGGAAACACTGAAGCTTTCTTT.

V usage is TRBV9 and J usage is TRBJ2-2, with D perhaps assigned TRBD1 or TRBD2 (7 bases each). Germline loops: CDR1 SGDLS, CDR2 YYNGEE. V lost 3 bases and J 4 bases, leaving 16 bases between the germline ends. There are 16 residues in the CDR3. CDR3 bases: TGTGCCAGCAGCGCCCGACAGGGCGGGAGCACCGGGGAGCTGTTTTTT. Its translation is CASSARQGGSTGELFF. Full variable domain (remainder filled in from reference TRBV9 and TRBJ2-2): DSGVTQTPKHLITATGQRVTLRCSPRSGDLSVYWYQQSLDQGLQFLIQYYNGEERAKGNILERFSAQQFPDLHSELNLSSLELGDSALYFCASSARQGGSTGELFFGEGSRLTVL.

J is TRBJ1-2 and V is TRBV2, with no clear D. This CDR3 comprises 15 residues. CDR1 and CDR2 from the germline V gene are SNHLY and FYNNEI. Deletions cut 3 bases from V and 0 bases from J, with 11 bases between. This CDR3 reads CASSEGRSANYGYTF. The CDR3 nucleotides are TGTGCCAGCAGTGAGGGCCGAAGCGCTAACTATGGCTACACCTTC.

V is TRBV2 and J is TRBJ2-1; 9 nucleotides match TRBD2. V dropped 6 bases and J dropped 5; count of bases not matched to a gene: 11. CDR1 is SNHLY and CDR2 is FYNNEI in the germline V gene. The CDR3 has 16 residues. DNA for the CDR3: TGTGCCAGCAGCGACCCGACTAGCGGAGGTCACAATGAGCAGTTCTTC. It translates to CASSDPTSGGHNEQFF. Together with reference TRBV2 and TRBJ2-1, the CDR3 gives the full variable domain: EPEVTQTPSHQVTQMGQEVILRCVPISNHLYFYWYRQILGQKVEFLVSFYNNEISEKSEIFDDQFSVERPDGSNFTLKIRSTKLEDSAMYFCASSDPTSGGHNEQFFGPGTRLTVL.

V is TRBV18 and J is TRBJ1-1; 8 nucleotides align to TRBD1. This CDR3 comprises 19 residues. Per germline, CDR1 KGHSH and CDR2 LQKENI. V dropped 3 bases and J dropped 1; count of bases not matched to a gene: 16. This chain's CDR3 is CASSPLGMGRGHGNTEAFF. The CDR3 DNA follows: TGTGCCAGCTCACCCCTCGGGATGGGCAGGGGGCACGGGAACACTGAAGCTTTCTTT.

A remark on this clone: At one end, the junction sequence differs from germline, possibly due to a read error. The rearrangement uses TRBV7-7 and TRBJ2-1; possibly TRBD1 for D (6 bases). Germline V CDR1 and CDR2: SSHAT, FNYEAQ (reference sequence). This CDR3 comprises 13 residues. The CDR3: CASSTFTGNEQFF. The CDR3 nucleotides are TGTGCTAGCAGCACGTTCACAGGGAATGAGCAGTTCTTC.

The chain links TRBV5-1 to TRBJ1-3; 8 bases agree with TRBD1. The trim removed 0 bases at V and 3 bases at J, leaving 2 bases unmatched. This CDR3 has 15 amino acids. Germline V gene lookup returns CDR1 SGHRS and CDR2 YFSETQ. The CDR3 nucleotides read TGCGCCAGCAGCTTGGACAGGGGGGTTGGAAACACCATATATTTT. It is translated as CASSLDRGVGNTIYF. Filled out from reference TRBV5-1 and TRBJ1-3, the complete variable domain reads KAGVTQTPRYLIKTRGQQVTLSCSPISGHRSVSWYQQTPGQGLQFLFEYFSETQRNKGNFPGRFSGRQFSNSRSEMNVSTLELGDSALYLCASSLDRGVGNTIYFGEGSWLTVV.

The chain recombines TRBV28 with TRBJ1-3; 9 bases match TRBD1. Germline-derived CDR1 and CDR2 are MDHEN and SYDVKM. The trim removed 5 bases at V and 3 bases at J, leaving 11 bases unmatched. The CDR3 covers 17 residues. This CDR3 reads CASSERTGTGFGNTIYF. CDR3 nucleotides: TGTGCCAGCAGTGAGCGAACCGGGACAGGGTTTGGAAACACCATATATTTT.

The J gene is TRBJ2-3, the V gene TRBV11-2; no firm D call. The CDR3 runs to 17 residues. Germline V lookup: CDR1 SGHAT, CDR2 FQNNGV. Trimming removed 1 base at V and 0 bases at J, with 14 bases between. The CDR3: CASSLGGYAKSTDTQYF. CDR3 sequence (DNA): TGTGCCAGCAGCTTAGGGGGTTATGCTAAGAGCACAGATACGCAGTATTTT.

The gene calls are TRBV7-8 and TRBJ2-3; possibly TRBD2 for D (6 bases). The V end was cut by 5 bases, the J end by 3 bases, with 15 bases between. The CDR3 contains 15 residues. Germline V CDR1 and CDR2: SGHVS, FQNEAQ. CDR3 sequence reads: CASSPSSRGTDTQYF. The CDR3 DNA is TGTGCCAGCAGCCCCAGCTCCCGGGGGACAGATACGCAGTATTTT.

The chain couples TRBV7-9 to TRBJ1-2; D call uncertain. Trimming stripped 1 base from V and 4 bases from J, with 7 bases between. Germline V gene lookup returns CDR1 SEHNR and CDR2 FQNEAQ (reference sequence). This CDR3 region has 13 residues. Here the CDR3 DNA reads TGTGCCAGCAGCTTAGTAACAGCCTATGGCTACACCTTC. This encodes CASSLVTAYGYTF.

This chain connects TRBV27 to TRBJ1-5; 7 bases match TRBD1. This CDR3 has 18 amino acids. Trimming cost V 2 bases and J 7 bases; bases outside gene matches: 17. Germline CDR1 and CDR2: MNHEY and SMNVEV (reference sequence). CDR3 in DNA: TGTGCCAGCAGTTTAGGGCCACAGGGGAACGGATTGTCGCAGCCCCAGCATTTT. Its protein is CASSLGPQGNGLSQPQHF.

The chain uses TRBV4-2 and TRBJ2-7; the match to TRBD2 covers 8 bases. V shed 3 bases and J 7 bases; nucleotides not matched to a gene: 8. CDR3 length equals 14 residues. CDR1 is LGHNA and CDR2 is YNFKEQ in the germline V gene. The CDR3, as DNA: TGTGCCAGCAGCCAGTCCGGGACTAGTGGGGAGCAGTACTTC. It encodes CASSQSGTSGEQYF.